The T cell receptor beta chain under discussion was sequenced for a study of T cell changes during pregnancy in multiple sclerosis. In germline, CDR1 is LGHNA, CDR2 YNFKEQ. The length of the CDR3 is 15 residues. The germline V and J ends were trimmed by 0 bases and 2 bases, with 10 bases remaining between them. The table came from immunoSEQ multiplex PCR; TCRdb's copy has only in-frame clones and leaves some out. This sample carries fewer than 65,000 clones, around nine tenths of them seen once, and the ten largest clones take roughly 3.3%. The clonotype comes from a female donor in good health, enrolled as a control in a pregnancy study. The source material was peripheral blood, sampled in the first trimester of pregnancy. The chain joins TRBV4-2 to TRBJ1-2; a possible D gene is TRBD1 (6 bases). The CDR3 region has the DNA TGTGCCAGCAGCCAAGATACAGGGTCGAACTATGGCTACACCTTC. Residues: CASSQDTGSNYGYTF.